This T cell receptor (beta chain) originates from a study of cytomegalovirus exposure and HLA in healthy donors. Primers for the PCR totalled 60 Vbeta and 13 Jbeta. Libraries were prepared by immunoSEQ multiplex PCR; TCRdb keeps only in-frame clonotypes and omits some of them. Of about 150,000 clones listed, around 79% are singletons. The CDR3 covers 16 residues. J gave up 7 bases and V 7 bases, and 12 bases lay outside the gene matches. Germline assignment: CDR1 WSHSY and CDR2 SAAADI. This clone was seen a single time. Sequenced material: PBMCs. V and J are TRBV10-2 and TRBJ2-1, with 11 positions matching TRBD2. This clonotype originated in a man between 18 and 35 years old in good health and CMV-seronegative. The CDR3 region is CASTLIAGGPWNEQFF. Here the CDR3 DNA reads TGCGCCAGCACCCTCATAGCGGGAGGGCCATGGAATGAGCAGTTCTTC.